The clone carrying this T cell receptor (beta chain) was counted only a few times. Its antigen is unknown. It was genomic DNA that served as the template for profiling TCR beta VDJ and CDR3. TCRdb used MiXCR to reprocess the reads, holding one entry per CDR3 protein. The sample has 150,000 to 200,000 distinct CDR3 sequences; about 70% are singletons. An expansion of CD8+CD57+ cells by flow cytometry had been shown in patients chosen for sequencing. The cohort consisted entirely of patients having severe acquired aplastic anemia. Patients had received no therapy at the time of blood sampling. CDR3 length equals 12 residues. CDR1 and CDR2 from the germline V gene are SEHNR and FQNEAQ (reference sequence). Trimming took 7 bases from V and 5 from J, leaving 11 bases between them. This record belongs to a study of CD8+CD57+ T cells in acquired aplastic anemia. Study at large: When averaged, DNA from sorted CD4+ and CD8+ cells came to approximately 3 ug.

Whole-study results and caveats: There were twenty-nine CD8+ CDR3 sequences that occurred in both patients and controls.

This chain uses TRBV7-9 with TRBJ1-1; the D is unclear. The TCR was taken from a human donor with aplastic anemia. The sequenced sample consisted of sorted CD4+, CD8+, or CD8+CD57+ T cells (not recorded which) from PBMCs. The CDR3 here is CASITRGTEAFF. The DNA for the CDR3 is TGTGCCAGCATCACCCGCGGAACTGAAGCTTTCTTT.